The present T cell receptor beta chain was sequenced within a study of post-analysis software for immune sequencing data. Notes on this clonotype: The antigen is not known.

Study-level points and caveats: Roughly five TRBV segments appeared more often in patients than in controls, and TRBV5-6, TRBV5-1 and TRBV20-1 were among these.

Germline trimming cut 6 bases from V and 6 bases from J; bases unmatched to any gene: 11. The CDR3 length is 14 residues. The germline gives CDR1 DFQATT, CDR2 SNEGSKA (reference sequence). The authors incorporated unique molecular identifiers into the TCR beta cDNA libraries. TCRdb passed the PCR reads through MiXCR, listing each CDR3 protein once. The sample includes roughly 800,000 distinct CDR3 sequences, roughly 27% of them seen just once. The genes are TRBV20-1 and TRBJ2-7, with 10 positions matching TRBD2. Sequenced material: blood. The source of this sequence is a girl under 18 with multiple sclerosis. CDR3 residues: CSAATQREGPEQYF. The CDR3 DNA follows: TGCAGTGCCGCCACACAGCGGGAGGGTCCCGAGCAGTACTTC.